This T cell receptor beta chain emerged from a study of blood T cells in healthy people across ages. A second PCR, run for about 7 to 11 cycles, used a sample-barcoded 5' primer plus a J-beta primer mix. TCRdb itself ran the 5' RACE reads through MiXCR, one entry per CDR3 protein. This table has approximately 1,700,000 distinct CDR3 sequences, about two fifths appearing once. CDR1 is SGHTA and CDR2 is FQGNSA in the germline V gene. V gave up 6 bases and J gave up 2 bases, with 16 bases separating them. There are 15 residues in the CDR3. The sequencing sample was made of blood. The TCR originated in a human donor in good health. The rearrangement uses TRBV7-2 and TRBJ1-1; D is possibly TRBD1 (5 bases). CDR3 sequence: CASRPKGMGNTEAFF. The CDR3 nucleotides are TGTGCCAGCAGGCCGAAGGGGATGGGAAACACTGAAGCTTTCTTT.